This T cell receptor (beta chain) was recovered during a study of CD8+CD57+ T cells in acquired aplastic anemia. Study details: Sequencing produced an average of about 10 million reads per healthy donor for CD4+ cells.

The CDR3 has 12 residues. Germline lookup yields CDR1 LNHDA and CDR2 SQIVND (reference sequence). Trimming took 6 bases from V and 5 from J, leaving 11 bases between them. For CDR3 and TCR beta VDJ profiling, genomic DNA was the template used. TCRdb reprocessed the reads with MiXCR, giving one entry per CDR3 protein. Of about 210,000 distinct CDR3 sequences listed, about 37% are singletons. The sample holds many counts of this clonotype. This sequence joins TRBV19 and TRBJ2-7; D gene ambiguous. This receptor was identified in a human donor in good health, serving as a control. Sequenced material: sorted CD4+, CD8+, or CD8+CD57+ T cells (not recorded which) from PBMCs. The CDR3 DNA sequence: TGTGCCAGTAGGGGATTGTGGGACGAGCAGTACTTC. This gives the protein CASRGLWDEQYF.